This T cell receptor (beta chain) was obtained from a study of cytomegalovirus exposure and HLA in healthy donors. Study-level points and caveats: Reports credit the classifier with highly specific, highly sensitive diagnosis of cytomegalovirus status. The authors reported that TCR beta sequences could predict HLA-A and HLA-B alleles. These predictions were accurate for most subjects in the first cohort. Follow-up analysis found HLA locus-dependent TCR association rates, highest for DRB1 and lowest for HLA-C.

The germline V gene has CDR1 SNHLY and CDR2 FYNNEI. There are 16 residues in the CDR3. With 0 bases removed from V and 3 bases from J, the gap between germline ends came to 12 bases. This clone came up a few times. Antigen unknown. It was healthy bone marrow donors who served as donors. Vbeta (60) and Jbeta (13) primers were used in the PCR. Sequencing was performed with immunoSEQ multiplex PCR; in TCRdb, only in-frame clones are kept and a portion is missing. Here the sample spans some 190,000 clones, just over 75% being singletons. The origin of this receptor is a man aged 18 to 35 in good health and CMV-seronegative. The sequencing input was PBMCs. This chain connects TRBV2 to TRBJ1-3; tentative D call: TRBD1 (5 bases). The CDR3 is CASSEAGRRVGNTIYF. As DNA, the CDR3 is TGTGCCAGCAGTGAAGCCGGTCGCAGGGTTGGAAACACCATATATTTT.